Described below is a single T cell receptor beta chain sequence and its context. Its antigen is unidentified. This entry is derived from a study of T cell responses to AZD1222 COVID-19 vaccine. The study, taken as a whole, reports: Baseline seropositives among AZD1222 recipients totaled only five or six.

TCRdb's table, derived via immunoSEQ multiplex PCR, lists solely in-frame clones and lacks some. Found here are approximately 74,000 clones, roughly nine tenths of them singletons; the top ten hold 1% to 1.5%. V lost 5 bases, J lost 3 bases, and 14 bases lay in between. CDR1 is SGHTA and CDR2 is FQGNSA in the germline V gene. The length of the CDR3 is 16 residues. The TCR comes from an adult who received the AZD1222 COVID-19 vaccine. The chain recombines TRBV7-2 with TRBJ1-6; D is unclear. The specimen comprised peripheral blood, sampled 28 days after the second AZD1222 dose. The DNA of the CDR3 is TGTGCCAGCAGCCCCCAAGGTCCTGGCTATAATTCACCCCTCCACTTT. Translated: CASSPQGPGYNSPLHF.